The next 11 T cell receptor beta chains were all read from a single sample in a study of CD8+CD57+ T cells in acquired aplastic anemia. Sequenced patients had shown CD8+CD57+ cell expansion by flow cytometry. CDR3 and TCR beta VDJ profiling relied on a genomic DNA template. One entry per CDR3 protein results from TCRdb running MiXCR on the reads. The table includes about 20,000 distinct CDR3 sequences, approximately 37% detected once. Study-wide results and limits: In patients, CD8+CD57+ cells had lower diversity than total CD4+ and CD8+ pools.

The antigens of these receptors remain unknown. The sequenced material came from CD8+CD57+ T cells sorted from PBMCs. Subset reported: bead-enriched CD8+CD57+ effector memory T cells from SAA patients. These receptors all stem from a human donor with aplastic anemia.

V usage is TRBV15 and J usage is TRBJ1-3, with unresolved D. The CDR3 consists of 16 residues. Looked up from germline, CDR1 is LNHNV and CDR2 is YYDKDF (reference sequence). The germline V and J ends were trimmed by 0 bases and 0 bases, with 9 bases remaining between them. The CDR3 sequence: CATSRDTTDSGNTIYF. The CDR3 nucleotides read TGTGCCACCAGCAGAGATACAACCGACTCTGGAAACACCATATATTTT. Combining the CDR3 with reference TRBV15 and TRBJ1-3 gives the whole variable domain DAMVIQNPRYQVTQFGKPVTLSCSQTLNHNVMYWYQQKSSQAPKLLFHYYDKDFNNEADTPDNFQSRRPNTSFCFLDIRSPGLGDTAMYLCATSRDTTDSGNTIYFGEGSWLTVV.

This clonotype was counted ten times or more. An end of the junction does not agree with germline; a read error may underlie this. This chain links TRBV30 with TRBJ2-3, with D unclear. Germline V gene sequence: CDR1 GTSNPN, CDR2 SVGIG (reference sequence). CDR3 length: 13 amino acids. The CDR3 sequence is CDWSSDVCSSDLF. As DNA, the CDR3 is TGTGACTGGAGTTCAGACGTGTGCTCTTCCGATCTTTTT.

This clonotype was detected only a few times. The J gene is TRBJ2-7, the V gene TRBV7-9, with TRBD1 identical over 7 bases. This CDR3 is 15 amino acids long. J lost 5 bases, V lost 10 bases, and 17 bases had no gene match. Germline-derived CDR1 and CDR2 are SEHNR and FQNEAQ (reference sequence). Here the CDR3 reads CATYRLRGSGNEQYF. Written as DNA, the CDR3 is TGTGCCACATATCGACTCAGGGGGTCTGGGAACGAGCAGTACTTC. The variable domain in full, completed from reference TRBV7-9 and TRBJ2-7, reads DTGVSQNPRHKITKRGQNVTFRCDPISEHNRLYWYRQTLGQGPEFLTYFQNEAQLEKSRLLSDRFSAERPKGSFSTLEIQRTEQGDSAMYLCATYRLRGSGNEQYFGPGTRLTVT.

This clonotype was recorded a few times. A much larger clone differs from this one at a single base, so this may be a read error. Here the CDR3 omits its conserved ending phenylalanine or tryptophan, so a read error is the likely source. The chain is built from TRBV20-1 and TRBJ2-3; D call uncertain. V lost 0 bases and J 3 bases, leaving 1 base between the germline ends. In germline, CDR1 is DFQATT, CDR2 SNEGSKA (reference sequence). This CDR3 contains 11 residues. CDR3 DNA sequence: TGCAGTGCTAGAGAGACAGATACGCAGTATCTT. The encoded protein is CSARETDTQYL.

This clonotype occurred a few times. The chain uses TRBV5-1 and TRBJ1-3, with D possibly TRBD1 on 6 matching bases. The CDR3 covers 14 residues. The germline gives CDR1 SGHRS, CDR2 YFSETQ. Trimming pared 7 bases from V and 0 bases from J, leaving 11 bases between. This CDR3 reads CASSTGYSGNTIYF. CDR3 in DNA: TGCGCCAGCTCGACAGGCTACTCTGGAAACACCATATATTTT.

The sample holds many counts of this clonotype. V usage is TRBV6-1 and J usage is TRBJ2-7; TRBD1 might be the D (7 bases). The ends were cut back, 4 bases at V and 1 base at J, with 11 bases in the middle. The CDR3 length is 14 residues. CDR1 MNHNS and CDR2 SASEGT come from the germline V gene. The CDR3 DNA is TGTGCCAGCAGTGCCAGGGGGGCGTCCTACGAGCAGTACTTC. Amino acid sequence: CASSARGASYEQYF.

This clonotype was recorded at least ten times. The chain combines TRBV20-1 with TRBJ2-1; TRBD2 agrees at 14 bases. The CDR3 covers 24 residues. From germline, CDR1 is DFQATT and CDR2 SNEGSKA (reference sequence). Trimming cost V 0 bases and J 1 base; bases outside gene matches: 23. The CDR3 bases are TGCAGTGCTAGAGATTGGAAGGGACAGGGGGGACTAGCGGGAGATTTGCGGTCCTACAATGAGCAGTTCTTC. The encoded protein is CSARDWKGQGGLAGDLRSYNEQFF.

The chain combines TRBV2 with TRBJ1-2; possible D gene TRBD1, 6 bases. This CDR3 region has 12 residues. Germline CDR1 SNHLY, CDR2 FYNNEI. The V gene lost 7 bases and the J gene lost 6 bases, with 12 bases spanning the gap. The CDR3 protein is CASTVRGNGYTF. CDR3 DNA sequence: TGTGCCAGCACTGTCAGGGGAAATGGCTACACCTTC.

The V and J genes are TRBV19 and TRBJ2-2; TRBD2 is a possible D gene (6 bases). Germline values: CDR1 LNHDA, CDR2 SQIVND (reference sequence). Trimming shortened V by 5 bases and J by 4 bases, and 14 bases separated the two germline ends. The CDR3 is made up of 15 amino acids. CDR3 protein: CASSEGTVSTGELFF. The CDR3 DNA is TGTGCCAGTAGTGAAGGGACTGTGTCCACCGGGGAGCTGTTTTTT. The entire variable domain, with the rest obtained from reference TRBV19 and TRBJ2-2, is as follows: DGGITQSPKYLFRKEGQNVTLSCEQNLNHDAMYWYRQDPGQGLRLIYYSQIVNDFQKGDIAEGYSVSREKKESFPLTVTSAQKNPTAFYLCASSEGTVSTGELFFGEGSRLTVL.

The chain joins TRBV5-1 to TRBJ1-2, with D tentatively TRBD1 (5 bases). This CDR3 region has 15 residues. The germline V and J ends were trimmed by 4 bases and 5 bases, with 18 bases remaining between them. The germline V gene encodes CDR1 SGHRS and CDR2 YFSETQ. CDR3 in DNA: TGCGCCAGCAGCACTACAGTAGGGGAAATTTATGGCTACACCTTC. It is translated as CASSTTVGEIYGYTF.

Judged by abundance, this clonotype is medium-sized. V is TRBV7-9 and J is TRBJ2-7, with D perhaps matching TRBD2 (6 bases). Trimming cost V 5 bases and J 5 bases, with 16 bases left between them. CDR1 is SEHNR and CDR2 is FQNEAQ in the germline V gene (reference sequence). This CDR3 has 14 residues. The CDR3 DNA reads TGTGCCAGCAGCCACAGACTAGACCTCGACGAGCAGTACTTC. Amino acid sequence: CASSHRLDLDEQYF.